This passage covers 7 T cell receptor beta chains from one sample sequenced in a study of T cell repertoires in cytomegalovirus infection. One entry per CDR3 protein, called by TCRdb with MiXCR from the reads. The sample lists 560,000 or so distinct CDR3 sequences; about 15% were seen once. What was sequenced was CD8+ T cells from PBMCs. The receptors come from a human donor in good health (CMV status not recorded). Some clones in this sample may be carry-over from other donors' samples.

Points on this clonotype: A read error may explain this, as a much larger clone is one base away. The chain uses TRBV28 and TRBJ2-7; 7 bases match TRBD1. Germline loops: CDR1 MDHEN, CDR2 SYDVKM. This CDR3 region has 14 residues. J lost 3 bases, V lost 10 bases, and 12 bases had no gene match. The CDR3 DNA reads as TGTGCCATCGAACCGGAACAGGGGCTCTACGAGCAGTACTTC. Its protein is CAIEPEQGLYEQYF.

CDR3 sequence: CASSQEGDPYNEQFF. In DNA, the CDR3 is TGTGCCAGCAGCCAAGAGGGGGATCCCTACAATGAGCAGTTCTTC. This chain uses TRBV14 with TRBJ2-1; D may match TRBD1 or TRBD2 (5 bases each). V gave up 0 bases and J gave up 2 bases, with 8 bases separating them. CDR3 length: 15 amino acids. In germline, CDR1 is SGHDN, CDR2 FVKESK.

For this clonotype: A read error may explain this, as a much larger clone is one base away. The CDR3 ends on some other residue instead of the conserved phenylalanine or tryptophan, so this is likely a read error. This chain connects TRBV7-6 to TRBJ2-5; no reliable D call. CDR1 is SGHVS, CDR2 FNYEAQ, per germline. V was cut by 5 bases and J by 1 base, with 5 bases left in between. CDR3 length: 12 residues. The CDR3: CASSGFQETQYL. CDR3 in DNA: TGTGCCAGCAGCGGGTTCCAAGAGACCCAGTACTTA.

This clonotype was detected a few times. J is TRBJ2-1 and V is TRBV29-1; 8 positions match TRBD2. The germline V gene encodes CDR1 SQVTM and CDR2 ANQGSEA. This CDR3 contains 17 residues. Germline trimming cut 1 base from V and 4 bases from J; bases unmatched to any gene: 12. The CDR3 loop reads CSVEGVALAGTYNEQFF. The DNA for the CDR3 is TGCAGCGTTGAAGGGGTCGCTTTAGCGGGAACGTACAATGAGCAGTTCTTC.

This clonotype was counted between two and nine times. The chain combines TRBV20-1 with TRBJ2-1; 7 bases line up with TRBD1. V was clipped by 5 bases and J by 3 bases; unmatched bases: 7. Germline values: CDR1 DFQATT, CDR2 SNEGSKA (reference sequence). The CDR3 has 14 residues. The CDR3 spells CSAPDREDYNEQFF. Here the CDR3 DNA reads TGCAGTGCTCCCGACAGGGAAGACTACAATGAGCAGTTCTTC.

V gene TRBV19 combines with J gene TRBJ1-1; D gene uncertain. CDR1 is LNHDA, CDR2 SQIVND, per germline (reference sequence). This CDR3 contains 13 residues. Trimming pared 8 bases from V and 0 bases from J, leaving 10 bases between. The CDR3 bases are TGTGCCAGTGAGGGAAAGCTGAACACTGAAGCTTTCTTT. It is translated as CASEGKLNTEAFF.

The V call is TRBV9, the J call TRBJ2-7; TRBD1 or TRBD2 may be the D gene (5 bases each). The CDR3 contains 14 residues. Germline-derived CDR1 and CDR2 are SGDLS and YYNGEE. V dropped 1 base and J dropped 0 bases, with 8 bases sitting between them. CDR3 loop: CASSVSGTSYEQYF. The DNA for the CDR3 is TGTGCCAGCAGCGTATCAGGGACCTCCTACGAGCAGTACTTC. Together with reference TRBV9 and TRBJ2-7, the CDR3 gives the full variable domain: DSGVTQTPKHLITATGQRVTLRCSPRSGDLSVYWYQQSLDQGLQFLIQYYNGEERAKGNILERFSAQQFPDLHSELNLSSLELGDSALYFCASSVSGTSYEQYFGPGTRLTVT.